The 15 T cell receptor beta chains reported below all come from one sample, sequenced in a study of blood T cells in healthy people across ages. The authors ran a second PCR of 7 to 11 cycles using a sample-barcoded 5' primer and a J-beta primer mix. TCRdb analysed the 5' RACE reads with MiXCR anew, one entry per CDR3 protein. The sample carries roughly 1,700,000 distinct CDR3 sequences, about 28% recorded once. Sequenced sample: blood. The receptor set was obtained from a woman in her 30s in good health.

This clonotype was seen only a few times. The gene calls are TRBV21-1 and TRBJ1-2. TRBV21-1 is designated a pseudogene. The CDR3 is made up of 13 amino acids. CDR3: CASSRVSFYGYTF. For the CDR3, the DNA is TGTGCCAGCAGCAGAGTTAGTTTCTATGGCTACACCTTC.

Comment on this clonotype: Being one base from a much bigger clone, this may be a read error. The chain combines TRBV20-1 with TRBJ1-1; D remains unclear. This CDR3 contains 10 residues. The germline V gene encodes CDR1 DFQATT and CDR2 SNEGSKA (reference sequence). Between the trimmed V and J ends, which lost 8 bases and 6 bases, there was a span of 10 bases. The CDR3 sequence is CSRCWAEAFF. The CDR3 region has the DNA TGCAGTAGGTGCTGGGCTGAAGCTTTCTTT.

This sequence joins TRBV29-1 and TRBJ1-1; weak D call: TRBD1 (5 bases). Trimming stripped 6 bases from V and 5 bases from J, with 13 bases between. The CDR3 sequence is 12 residues long. CDR1 is SQVTM, CDR2 ANQGSEA, per germline. The chain's CDR3 is CSVAGMSTEAFF. DNA of the CDR3: TGCAGCGTGGCAGGGATGAGTACTGAAGCTTTCTTT.

The chain uses TRBV29-1 and TRBJ2-5; D is perhaps TRBD1 or TRBD2 (5 bases each). Germline lookup yields CDR1 SQVTM and CDR2 ANQGSEA. Trimming pared 7 bases from V and 6 bases from J, leaving 21 bases between. This CDR3 is 14 amino acids long. This CDR3 is CSADRLLEKKTQYF. In nucleotides, the CDR3 is TGCAGCGCTGACAGACTACTGGAAAAAAAGACCCAGTACTTC.

This chain joins TRBV14 and TRBJ2-7, with 12 positions matching TRBD2. Germline V gene lookup returns CDR1 SGHDN and CDR2 FVKESK. With V trimmed by 2 bases and J by 3 bases, 8 bases remained unmatched. The CDR3 is 17 amino acids. The CDR3 here is CASSQRTSGILFYEQYF. The CDR3 DNA reads TGTGCCAGCAGCCAACGGACTAGCGGGATCCTCTTCTACGAGCAGTACTTC.

This clonotype was seen more than once but under ten times. CDR3: CASTSAGGSSYNEQFF. CDR3 bases: TGTGCCAGCACCTCAGCGGGGGGGAGCTCCTACAATGAGCAGTTCTTC. The chain joins TRBV6-2 or TRBV6-3 to TRBJ2-1; 10 bases agree with TRBD2. V lost 7 bases to trimming and J lost 0 bases; unmatched junction nucleotides: 6. The CDR3 extends over 16 amino acids. Germline V lookup: CDR1 MNHEY, CDR2 SVGEGT.

The chain uses TRBV6-6 and TRBJ2-7; perhaps D is TRBD1 or TRBD2 (5 bases each). The CDR3 consists of 15 residues. The V gene's germline CDR1 is MNHNY and CDR2 SVGAGI (reference sequence). V was trimmed by 5 bases and J by 2 bases, leaving 16 bases between them. CDR3 amino acids: CASSTGTAVPYEQYF. CDR3 DNA sequence: TGTGCCAGCAGTACCGGGACCGCTGTGCCCTACGAGCAGTACTTC.

This clonotype occurred many times. V gene TRBV29-1 combines with J gene TRBJ2-4, with 7 nucleotides matching TRBD2. CDR1 is SQVTM, CDR2 ANQGSEA, per germline. J was trimmed by 5 bases and V by 0 bases; bases with no gene match: 4. There are 14 residues in the CDR3. CDR3 sequence reads: CSVEEREGQNIQYF. CDR3 nucleotide sequence: TGCAGCGTTGAAGAAAGGGAGGGTCAAAACATTCAGTACTTC.

CDR3 nucleotides: TGCGCCAGCAGCTTCTTACGGAGGGAGGAGCAGTTCTTC. Protein: CASSFLRREEQFF. The chain has TRBV5-1 and TRBJ2-1; D is perhaps TRBD2 (6 bases). Germline V CDR1 and CDR2: SGHRS, YFSETQ. V dropped 2 bases and J dropped 10 bases, with 13 bases sitting between them. The CDR3 has 13 amino acids.

Details on this clonotype: A much larger clone is a single base away; this may be a read error. The rearrangement joins TRBV7-2 to TRBJ2-3; unclear D gene. V lost 3 bases and J lost 6, with 4 bases in between. This CDR3 contains 11 residues. CDR1 SGHTA and CDR2 FQGNSA come from the germline V gene. CDR3 amino acids: CASSFWDTQYF. The CDR3, as DNA: TGTGCCAGCAGCTTTTGGGATACGCAGTATTTT.

The CDR3 loop reads CASSATGSNQPQHF. The CDR3 DNA follows: TGTGCCAGCAGCGCTACAGGGAGCAATCAGCCCCAGCATTTT. The chain employs TRBV7-9 and TRBJ1-5; TRBD1 might be the D (6 bases). This CDR3 region has 14 residues. Per the germline V gene, CDR1 is SEHNR and CDR2 is FQNEAQ (reference sequence). Trimming shortened V by 5 bases and J by 1 base, and 9 bases separated the two germline ends.

The chain recombines TRBV5-6 with TRBJ2-7; no firm D call. This CDR3 spans 17 amino acids. V gave up 0 bases and J gave up 5 bases, with 21 bases separating them. Germline lookup yields CDR1 SGHDT and CDR2 YYEEEE. The CDR3 is CASSLVLTTPEGHEQYF. As DNA, the CDR3 is TGTGCCAGCAGCTTGGTTCTCACCACACCTGAAGGGCACGAGCAGTACTTC.

This chain joins TRBV19 and TRBJ2-6; 7 nucleotides match TRBD2. V gave up 10 bases and J gave up 3 bases; unmatched junction bases: 15. The CDR3 extends over 17 amino acids. CDR1 is LNHDA, CDR2 SQIVND, per germline (reference sequence). For the CDR3, the DNA is TGTGCCACCTCCCAACTAGCGAGAGCTCGTGGGGCCAACGTCCTGACTTTC. This gives the protein CATSQLARARGANVLTF.

The sample holds many counts of this clonotype. A junction end diverges from the germline sequence, so it may reflect a read error. The chain employs TRBV28 and TRBJ2-7, with TRBD2 identical over 12 bases. Germline V gene sequence: CDR1 MDHEN, CDR2 SYDVKM. The CDR3 is made up of 15 amino acids. Here the CDR3 DNA reads TGCGCCAGCAGCTTGACTAGCGGGGGTCCCTACGAGCAGTACTTC. Protein sequence: CASSLTSGGPYEQYF.

V and J are TRBV12-3 or TRBV12-4 and TRBJ2-2, with 11 positions matching TRBD1. This CDR3 spans 16 amino acids. Trimming took 6 bases from V and 6 from J; bases not matched to a gene: 9. The CDR3 sequence is CASRSPGQGGAGELFF. The CDR3 DNA sequence: TGTGCCAGCAGGTCCCCGGGACAGGGGGGGGCCGGGGAGCTGTTTTTT.